Below are 27 T cell receptor beta chains sequenced from a single sample in a study of T cell repertoires in cytomegalovirus infection. From the reads, TCRdb called clonotypes with MiXCR, one entry per CDR3 protein. The sample yields approximately 500,000 distinct CDR3 sequences, approximately 11% seen once. Sequencing was performed on PBMCs. The source of these receptors is a human donor in good health (CMV status not recorded). Some clones in this sample may be carry-over from other donors' samples.

Only a few counts were recorded for this clonotype. The rearrangement joins TRBV5-1 to TRBJ1-1; D remains unclear. Germline lookup yields CDR1 SGHRS and CDR2 YFSETQ. This CDR3 contains 16 residues. Trimming shortened V by 2 bases and J by 5 bases, and 19 bases separated the two germline ends. CDR3 in amino acids: CASSFAGIDQGTEAFF. CDR3 DNA sequence: TGCGCCAGCAGCTTCGCCGGGATCGACCAAGGGACTGAAGCTTTCTTT.

The gene calls are TRBV3-1 and TRBJ2-2; no definite D call. V gave up 1 base and J gave up 8 bases, with 8 bases separating them. The germline V gene encodes CDR1 LGHDT and CDR2 YNNKEL (reference sequence). The CDR3 covers 13 residues. CDR3 nucleotides: TGTGCCAGCAGCCAAGTAAAGACGGGGGAGCTGTTTTTT. Translating gives CASSQVKTGELFF.

This rearrangement joins TRBV18 to TRBJ2-5, with D maybe TRBD1 (5 bases). V was pared by 3 bases and J by 3 bases, with 14 bases between. Germline values: CDR1 KGHSH, CDR2 LQKENI. This CDR3 has 15 amino acids. CDR3 sequence reads: CASSPIPGSEETQYF. In nucleotides, the CDR3 is TGTGCCAGCTCACCTATCCCAGGGTCGGAAGAGACCCAGTACTTC.

This clonotype was recorded many times. V gene TRBV18 combines with J gene TRBJ1-5, with TRBD1 as a possible D gene (5 bases). V shed 1 base and J shed 3 bases, with 7 bases lying between them. Germline V CDR1 and CDR2: KGHSH, LQKENI. The CDR3 loop spans 14 amino acids. The CDR3 DNA is TGTGCCAGCTCACCACAGGGACTCAATCAGCCCCAGCATTTT. It is translated as CASSPQGLNQPQHF.

In this sample, this clonotype turned up many times. J is TRBJ1-4 and V is TRBV19, with D tentatively TRBD1 (6 bases). V was clipped by 7 bases and J by 5 bases, with 8 bases between them. The length of the CDR3 is 12 residues. CDR1 is LNHDA and CDR2 is SQIVND in the germline V gene (reference sequence). CDR3 bases: TGTGCCAGTAAAGGGGGGAATGAAAAACTGTTTTTT. This codes for CASKGGNEKLFF.

This rearrangement joins TRBV7-3 to TRBJ2-1, with 13 bases matching TRBD2. V was clipped by 0 bases and J by 12 bases; unmatched bases: 5. CDR3 length equals 15 residues. Germline values: CDR1 SGHTA, CDR2 FQGTGA. The DNA of the CDR3 is TGTGCCAGCAGCTTAACTACACTAGCGGGGGGGGTGCAGTTCTTC. Translated: CASSLTTLAGGVQFF.

In its sample, this clonotype was seen a few times. The CDR3 spells CASSKDGLNNQPQHF. The DNA for the CDR3 is TGTGCCAGCAGTAAGGACGGACTTAACAATCAGCCCCAGCATTTT. The V gene is TRBV2, the J gene TRBJ1-5; no clear D. The ends were cut back, 5 bases at V and 3 bases at J, with 14 bases in the middle. Germline CDR1 is SNHLY and CDR2 is FYNNEI. This CDR3 is built from 15 residues.

This clonotype was observed at least ten times. The rearrangement joins TRBV7-3 to TRBJ2-6; TRBD1 matches 9 bases. The CDR3 runs 16 residues. With 5 bases clipped from V and 0 bases from J, the junction kept 2 bases outside the gene matches. Germline-derived CDR1 and CDR2 are SGHTA and FQGTGA. CDR3 sequence: CASSRDRDSGANVLTF. CDR3 DNA sequence: TGTGCCAGCAGCCGGGACAGGGACTCTGGGGCCAACGTCCTGACTTTC.

The V and J genes are TRBV7-3 and TRBJ2-1; D uncertain. Germline values: CDR1 SGHTA, CDR2 FQGTGA. Trimming shortened V by 1 base and J by 0 bases, and 13 bases separated the two germline ends. This CDR3 spans 17 amino acids. The CDR3 DNA reads TGTGCCAGCAGCTTAATTTCCGGCCGCTCCTCCTACAATGAGCAGTTCTTC. As protein: CASSLISGRSSYNEQFF.

This clonotype was detected many times. This rearrangement joins TRBV18 to TRBJ1-5; no firm D call. In germline, CDR1 is KGHSH, CDR2 LQKENI. This CDR3 is built from 14 residues. Trimming pared 2 bases from V and 4 bases from J, leaving 9 bases between. The CDR3 loop reads CASSPEVGNQPQHF. In nucleotides, the CDR3 is TGTGCCAGCTCACCAGAGGTAGGAAATCAGCCCCAGCATTTT.

This clonotype was picked up many times. This chain links TRBV6-2 or TRBV6-3 with TRBJ2-3; TRBD2 matches 12 bases. The CDR3 totals 15 residues. Per the germline V gene, CDR1 is MNHEY and CDR2 is SVGEGT. V lost 6 bases and J lost 5; bases outside the gene matches: 6. CDR3 sequence (DNA): TGTGCCAGCAGAAGACTAGCGGGAGTAGGAGATACGCAGTATTTT. This sequence encodes CASRRLAGVGDTQYF.

This clonotype has ten or more counts. The chain carries TRBV4-2 and TRBJ2-7; unclear D gene. Trimming cost V 1 base and J 0 bases, with 19 bases left between them. Per the germline V gene, CDR1 is LGHNA and CDR2 is YNFKEQ. The CDR3 spans 18 residues. CDR3: CASSQASVWTASSYEQYF. CDR3 bases: TGTGCCAGCAGCCAAGCTAGTGTTTGGACGGCGAGCTCCTACGAGCAGTACTTC.

This clonotype was observed a handful of times. The genes are TRBV10-2 and TRBJ2-1; 7 bases are a match to TRBD2. This CDR3 contains 14 residues. J was trimmed by 2 bases and V by 3 bases; bases with no gene match: 1. CDR1 is WSHSY, CDR2 SAAADI, per germline. CDR3 nucleotides: TGCGCCAGCAGTGATCTAGCGGCCTACAATGAGCAGTTCTTC. Residues: CASSDLAAYNEQFF.

This clonotype was seen ten or more times. The chain is built from TRBV19 and TRBJ2-3; possibly TRBD1 for D (5 bases). Trimming took off 1 base at V and 2 bases at J, with 7 bases between the two ends. Per germline, CDR1 LNHDA and CDR2 SQIVND (reference sequence). This CDR3 region has 14 residues. CDR3 residues: CASSIGQPTDTQYF. As DNA, the CDR3 is TGTGCCAGTAGTATAGGACAGCCCACAGATACGCAGTATTTT.

This clonotype was seen at least ten times. In nucleotides, the CDR3 is TGTGCCAGCAGTTTAGAGGGGAGCCAGCCCCAGCATTTT. It codes for CASSLEGSQPQHF. This rearrangement joins TRBV12-3 or TRBV12-4 to TRBJ1-5, with a weak D call TRBD1 (5 bases). Trimming shortened V by 1 base and J by 7 bases, and 8 bases separated the two germline ends. The length of the CDR3 is 13 residues.

This clonotype was found many times. This rearrangement joins TRBV28 to TRBJ1-5; the D gene is possibly TRBD1 (5 bases). CDR3 size: 16 residues. V was clipped by 3 bases and J by 0 bases, with 12 bases between them. Per the germline V gene, CDR1 is MDHEN and CDR2 is SYDVKM. The CDR3 protein is CASSLFRQNSNQPQHF. Here the CDR3 DNA reads TGTGCCAGCAGTTTGTTTCGACAGAATAGCAATCAGCCCCAGCATTTT.

This clonotype came up many times. The chain has TRBV10-1 and TRBJ2-1, with 8 positions matching TRBD2. The junction had 14 bases not matched to a gene; V was cut back by 1 base and J by 3 bases. Germline V gene sequence: CDR1 WNHNN, CDR2 SYGVQD (reference sequence). CDR3 length: 19 residues. CDR3 nucleotides: TGCGCCAGCAGTGAGTTTGTTTTTATGGGCGGGGGGCTCTACAATGAGCAGTTCTTC. This codes for CASSEFVFMGGGLYNEQFF.

This clonotype has a count of ten or more. This chain links TRBV7-9 with TRBJ2-2, with D uncertain. Germline V CDR1 and CDR2: SEHNR, FQNEAQ (reference sequence). V lost 3 bases to trimming and J lost 0 bases, with 8 bases between them. The CDR3 has 15 residues. CDR3 residues: CASSLTPSNTGELFF. Here the CDR3 DNA reads TGTGCCAGCAGCTTGACTCCATCGAACACCGGGGAGCTGTTTTTT.

V usage is TRBV9 and J usage is TRBJ1-2; 8 bases align to TRBD1. V shed 7 bases and J 4 bases; nucleotides not matched to a gene: 9. The CDR3 contains 14 residues. Germline lookup yields CDR1 SGDLS and CDR2 YYNGEE. CDR3 in amino acids: CASGKQGGGYGYTF. In DNA form, the CDR3 reads TGTGCCAGCGGAAAACAGGGGGGAGGCTATGGCTACACCTTC.

The V and J genes are TRBV19 and TRBJ2-2, with D perhaps TRBD1 (5 bases). The CDR3 covers 14 residues. V lost 2 bases to trimming and J lost 1 base, with 5 bases between them. Germline V gene lookup returns CDR1 LNHDA and CDR2 SQIVND (reference sequence). In DNA, the CDR3 is TGTGCCAGTAGTATAAGGGGGAACACCGGGGAGCTGTTTTTT. It is translated as CASSIRGNTGELFF.

Concerning this clonotype itself: Germline and junction disagree at one end, which may indicate a read error. The rearrangement links TRBV30 to TRBJ1-2; 8 positions match TRBD1. Germline lookup yields CDR1 GTSNPN and CDR2 SVGIG (reference sequence). The length of the CDR3 is 11 residues. This chain's CDR3 is CAWGRGPGYIF. CDR3 bases: TGTGCCTGGGGCAGGGGGCCTGGCTACATCTTC.

This clonotype turned up a few times. This chain joins TRBV20-1 and TRBJ2-1; D unresolved. Germline CDR1 reads DFQATT; CDR2 reads SNEGSKA (reference sequence). The V end lost 0 bases, the J end lost 7 bases, and 7 bases lay between the germline ends. This CDR3 spans 12 amino acids. The CDR3 bases are TGCAGTGCTAGAGACCCATTGAATGAGCAGTTCTTC. Amino acids: CSARDPLNEQFF.

Many counts were recorded for this clonotype. The chain recombines TRBV7-3 with TRBJ1-6; tentative D call: TRBD1 (6 bases). The CDR3 length is 13 residues. The ends were cut back, 4 bases at V and 9 bases at J, with 10 bases in the middle. CDR1 and CDR2 (germline): SGHTA, FQGTGA. The CDR3 reads CASSSGVGSPLHF. In DNA form, the CDR3 reads TGTGCCAGCAGCTCAGGGGTAGGTTCACCCCTCCACTTT.

This clonotype has at least ten counts. J is TRBJ1-6 and V is TRBV4-1; possibly TRBD1 for D (5 bases). This CDR3 contains 16 residues. The germline gives CDR1 MGHRA, CDR2 YSYEKL. V lost 2 bases and J lost 5, with 13 bases in between. The CDR3 reads CASSQRDPGDNSPLHF. Written as DNA, the CDR3 is TGCGCCAGCAGCCAAAGGGACCCTGGGGATAATTCACCCCTCCACTTT.

This clonotype showed up many times. The V gene is TRBV7-9, the J gene TRBJ2-6; possible D gene TRBD2, 5 bases. CDR1 SEHNR and CDR2 FQNEAQ come from the germline V gene (reference sequence). Trimming removed 5 bases at V and 2 bases at J, with 10 bases between. The CDR3 totals 15 residues. The CDR3 coding sequence is TGTGCCAGCAGCATCGGACTGACTGGGGCCAACGTCCTGACTTTC. Its translation: CASSIGLTGANVLTF.

In this sample, this clonotype turned up many times. The chain is built from TRBV6-1 and TRBJ1-1, with D hard to call. The germline V and J ends were trimmed by 5 bases and 6 bases, with 13 bases remaining between them. CDR1 is MNHNS and CDR2 is SASEGT in the germline V gene. This CDR3 spans 13 amino acids. CDR3 amino acids: CASSLEGYAEAFF. CDR3 coding DNA: TGTGCCAGCAGTCTCGAGGGCTACGCTGAAGCTTTCTTT.

At least ten counts were recorded for this clonotype. The genes are TRBV28 and TRBJ1-2, with D possibly TRBD1 on 6 matching bases. Germline V CDR1 and CDR2: MDHEN, SYDVKM. V was trimmed by 7 bases and J by 6 bases, leaving 15 bases between them. The CDR3 is 13 amino acids. CDR3 nucleotides: TGTGCCAGCACCAACGGGGGGGCCAATGGCTACACCTTC. Protein sequence: CASTNGGANGYTF.